These T cell receptor beta chains were read from a single sample in a study of blood T cell repertoires in COVID-19. TCRdb's copy holds only in-frame clones and misses some; the assay was immunoSEQ multiplex PCR. The sample holds fewer than 250,000 clones, 88% seen once. Sequenced sample: peripheral blood. The receptors derive from a man aged 65-85 years with acute or convalescent COVID-19. CDR3s include the opening cysteine and the closing phenylalanine or tryptophan. D genes are given only for firm matches. Clone size is shown for a subset of rows, as once, few, many or a class of expanded clone.

j_gene: TRBJ2-1
v_gene: TRBV7-3
d_gene: TRBD1
abundance: -
CDR3nt: TGTGCCAGCAGCCCCGGGACAGTCAGCCCCTACAATGAGCAGTTCTTC
CDR3aa: CASSPGTVSPYNEQFF

j_gene: TRBJ2-3
v_gene: TRBV19
d_gene: -
abundance: -
CDR3nt: TGTGCCAGTAGTATAGATGGGGGCGATACGCAGTATTTT
CDR3aa: CASSIDGGDTQYF

j_gene: TRBJ1-5
v_gene: TRBV2
d_gene: TRBD1
abundance: -
CDR3nt: TGTGCCAGCACTGCCCGAGGGACAGGCAACCCGCCCCAGCATTTT
CDR3aa: CASTARGTGNPPQHF

j_gene: TRBJ2-7
v_gene: TRBV4-1
d_gene: TRBD1
abundance: -
CDR3nt: TGCGCCAGCAGCCAAGGTGCGACCAGGACAGGTACCTACGAGCAGTACTTC
CDR3aa: CASSQGATRTGTYEQYF

j_gene: TRBJ1-3
v_gene: TRBV11-2
d_gene: -
abundance: -
CDR3nt: TGTGCCAGCAGCTTAGGGGGAGCTGAGGCTGGAAACACCATATATTTT
CDR3aa: CASSLGGAEAGNTIYF

j_gene: TRBJ2-3
v_gene: TRBV9
d_gene: -
abundance: once
CDR3nt: TGTGCCAGCAGCGTAGTCTCACAGGGTCGGACAGATACGCAGTATTTT
CDR3aa: CASSVVSQGRTDTQYF

j_gene: TRBJ2-2
v_gene: TRBV2
d_gene: -
abundance: -
CDR3nt: TGTGCCAGCAGTGAACAGGCGAACACCGGGGAGCTGTTTTTT
CDR3aa: CASSEQANTGELFF

j_gene: TRBJ2-1
v_gene: TRBV4-2
d_gene: TRBD2
abundance: -
CDR3nt: TGTGCCAGCAGCCGTCAGGGAGGCGGGAGGATATCGCCAGTACAGTTCTTC
CDR3aa: CASSRQGGGRISPVQFF

j_gene: TRBJ1-5
v_gene: TRBV10-3
d_gene: -
abundance: -
CDR3nt: TGTGCCATCAGTGACCCTCAGGGAGGAAATCAGCCCCAGCATTTT
CDR3aa: CAISDPQGGNQPQHF

j_gene: TRBJ2-3
v_gene: TRBV7-2
d_gene: TRBD2
abundance: -
CDR3nt: TGTGCCAGCAGCTTGGTCGGGACTAGAACAGATACGCAGTATTTT
CDR3aa: CASSLVGTRTDTQYF

j_gene: TRBJ1-1
v_gene: TRBV6-5
d_gene: -
abundance: -
CDR3nt: TGTGCCAGCAGTTACCGAATGACGACAGGGAACACTGAAGCTTTCTTT
CDR3aa: CASSYRMTTGNTEAFF

j_gene: TRBJ2-1
v_gene: TRBV6-6
d_gene: -
abundance: -
CDR3nt: TGTGCCAGCAGTCCCGAATTTAAAGCGGGCAGCTCCTACAATGAGCAGTTCTTC
CDR3aa: CASSPEFKAGSSYNEQFF

j_gene: TRBJ1-4
v_gene: TRBV9
d_gene: TRBD1
abundance: -
CDR3nt: TGTGCCAGCAGCGTAGACAGGGGTACTAATGAAAAACTGTTTTTT
CDR3aa: CASSVDRGTNEKLFF

j_gene: TRBJ1-1
v_gene: TRBV6-2/TRBV6-3
d_gene: -
abundance: -
CDR3nt: TGTGCCAGCAGTTACCCCGAACAGGGTAGAACTGAAGCTTTCTTT
CDR3aa: CASSYPEQGRTEAFF

j_gene: TRBJ1-3
v_gene: TRBV9
d_gene: -
abundance: -
CDR3nt: TGTGCCAGCAGCGTAGACCAGACAGCCGGAAACACCATATATTTT
CDR3aa: CASSVDQTAGNTIYF

j_gene: TRBJ1-4
v_gene: TRBV12-3/TRBV12-4
d_gene: -
abundance: -
CDR3nt: TGTGCCAGCAGTTTGGACGCGGGGGGAAAACTGTTTTTT
CDR3aa: CASSLDAGGKLFF

j_gene: TRBJ1-6
v_gene: TRBV2
d_gene: TRBD1
abundance: -
CDR3nt: TGTGCCAGCAGTTTAAGGACAGGTTCACCCCTCCACTTT
CDR3aa: CASSLRTGSPLHF

j_gene: TRBJ2-1
v_gene: TRBV5-1
d_gene: -
abundance: -
CDR3nt: TGCGCCAGTCAGTCCGGAGGGACCTACAATGAGCAGTTCTTC
CDR3aa: CASQSGGTYNEQFF

j_gene: TRBJ2-2
v_gene: TRBV6-1
d_gene: -
abundance: once
CDR3nt: TGTGCCAGCAGTGCTTCAGGGGAAACGAACACCGGGGAGCTGTTTTTT
CDR3aa: CASSASGETNTGELFF

j_gene: TRBJ2-2
v_gene: TRBV10-3
d_gene: TRBD2
abundance: -
CDR3nt: TGTGCCATCAGGGGTAGCGGGAGGTATTCCACCGGGGAGCTGTTTTTT
CDR3aa: CAIRGSGRYSTGELFF

j_gene: TRBJ2-3
v_gene: TRBV5-6
d_gene: TRBD2
abundance: -
CDR3nt: TGTGCCAGCAGCTTGAGTCCTAGCGGGAGGGATACGCAGTATTTT
CDR3aa: CASSLSPSGRDTQYF

j_gene: TRBJ1-1
v_gene: TRBV28
d_gene: -
abundance: -
CDR3nt: TGTGCCAGCAAGGAGAGGGCTGAAGCTTTCTTT
CDR3aa: CASKERAEAFF

j_gene: TRBJ1-3
v_gene: TRBV3-1/TRBV3-2
d_gene: -
abundance: -
CDR3nt: TGTGCCAGCAGCATGAACAGGGCCCTGCCCGGAAACACCATATATTTT
CDR3aa: CASSMNRALPGNTIYF

j_gene: TRBJ2-7
v_gene: TRBV4-2
d_gene: TRBD2
abundance: once
CDR3nt: TGTGCCAGCAGCCAAGATGAGGCTAGCGGGATCTACGAGCAGTACTTC
CDR3aa: CASSQDEASGIYEQYF

j_gene: TRBJ2-1
v_gene: TRBV6-1
d_gene: TRBD2
abundance: many
CDR3nt: TGTGCCAGCAGTGAGCTAGCGGGAGGCTACAATGAGCAGTTCTTC
CDR3aa: CASSELAGGYNEQFF

j_gene: TRBJ1-3
v_gene: TRBV11-2
d_gene: -
abundance: -
CDR3nt: TGTGCCAGCAGCTTAGATGGACTCTCTGGAAACACCATATATTTT
CDR3aa: CASSLDGLSGNTIYF

j_gene: TRBJ1-5
v_gene: TRBV19
d_gene: TRBD1
abundance: -
CDR3nt: TGTGCCAGTAGTACGGGGGCAGGGGGAAGCAATCAGCCCCAGCATTTT
CDR3aa: CASSTGAGGSNQPQHF

j_gene: TRBJ2-7
v_gene: TRBV12-3/TRBV12-4
d_gene: -
abundance: once
CDR3nt: TGTGCCAGCGCCGACAGCTTCCACGCCGAGCAGTACTTC
CDR3aa: CASADSFHAEQYF

j_gene: TRBJ1-1
v_gene: TRBV20-1
d_gene: TRBD1
abundance: -
CDR3nt: TGCAGTGTTAAGACAGGGGAAGCTTTCTTT
CDR3aa: CSVKTGEAFF

j_gene: TRBJ1-1
v_gene: TRBV15
d_gene: -
abundance: -
CDR3nt: TGTGCCACCAGCAGAGATAAGGGCAGGGTCCCTGAAGCTTTCTTT
CDR3aa: CATSRDKGRVPEAFF

j_gene: TRBJ2-1
v_gene: TRBV5-4
d_gene: -
abundance: once
CDR3nt: TGTGCCAGCAGCTTCGGCGGTGGTAACAGGAAGGATGAGCAGTTCTTC
CDR3aa: CASSFGGGNRKDEQFF

j_gene: TRBJ1-1
v_gene: TRBV7-8
d_gene: TRBD1
abundance: -
CDR3nt: TGTGCCAGCAGCTTAGCGGGGGACAGGACTGAAGCTTTCTTT
CDR3aa: CASSLAGDRTEAFF

j_gene: TRBJ2-7
v_gene: TRBV6-5
d_gene: -
abundance: -
CDR3nt: TGTGCCAGCAGCTACAGTTCAGGGGCGAACTACGAGCAGTACTTC
CDR3aa: CASSYSSGANYEQYF

j_gene: TRBJ1-2
v_gene: TRBV5-6
d_gene: TRBD1
abundance: -
CDR3nt: TGTGCCAGCAGCTCGGCGGGACAGACTAACTATGGCTACACCTTC
CDR3aa: CASSSAGQTNYGYTF

j_gene: TRBJ2-7
v_gene: TRBV2
d_gene: -
abundance: -
CDR3nt: TGTGCCAGCAGGGGACTCGTCTACGAGCAGTACTTC
CDR3aa: CASRGLVYEQYF

j_gene: TRBJ1-5
v_gene: TRBV7-2
d_gene: TRBD1
abundance: -
CDR3nt: TGTGCCACTCGACAGGGAAATAGCAATCAGCCCCAGCATTTT
CDR3aa: CATRQGNSNQPQHF

j_gene: TRBJ2-1
v_gene: TRBV5-1
d_gene: -
abundance: -
CDR3nt: TGCGCCAGCAGCTTGGTGACATACTCCTACAATGAGCAGTTCTTC
CDR3aa: CASSLVTYSYNEQFF

j_gene: TRBJ2-3
v_gene: TRBV21-1
d_gene: -
abundance: -
CDR3nt: TGTGCCAGCAGCAAACCGGGGGACCGGAGCACAGATACGCAGTATTTT
CDR3aa: CASSKPGDRSTDTQYF

j_gene: TRBJ2-1
v_gene: TRBV11-3
d_gene: TRBD2
abundance: few
CDR3nt: TGTGCCAGCAGCTTAGGGACTAGCGGGTACAATGAGCAGTTCTTC
CDR3aa: CASSLGTSGYNEQFF

j_gene: TRBJ1-1
v_gene: TRBV29-1
d_gene: -
abundance: -
CDR3nt: TGCAGCGTTATGGGGGGGAACACTGAAGCTTTCTTT
CDR3aa: CSVMGGNTEAFF

j_gene: TRBJ2-7
v_gene: TRBV5-1
d_gene: -
abundance: -
CDR3nt: TGCGCCAGCAGCCCAGTGGCCGGGGGGCGTTTTAACGAGCAGTACTTC
CDR3aa: CASSPVAGGRFNEQYF

j_gene: TRBJ2-7
v_gene: TRBV7-6
d_gene: TRBD1
abundance: few
CDR3nt: TGTGCCAGCAGCAAAGAGGACAGGGGTTTTGAGCAGTACTTC
CDR3aa: CASSKEDRGFEQYF

j_gene: TRBJ2-7
v_gene: TRBV14
d_gene: TRBD1
abundance: -
CDR3nt: TGTGCCAGCAGCCACCCAGGACAGGGGAGCGGGTTGCAGTACTTC
CDR3aa: CASSHPGQGSGLQYF

j_gene: TRBJ1-3
v_gene: TRBV18
d_gene: TRBD1
abundance: -
CDR3nt: TGTGCCAGCTCAGCCGGACAGGGGGACACTGGAAACACCATATATTTT
CDR3aa: CASSAGQGDTGNTIYF

j_gene: TRBJ1-5
v_gene: TRBV7-8
d_gene: -
abundance: -
CDR3nt: TGTGCCAGCAGTGACCGACAGGCAAACAATCAGCCCCAGCATTTT
CDR3aa: CASSDRQANNQPQHF

j_gene: TRBJ2-1
v_gene: TRBV24-1
d_gene: -
abundance: -
CDR3nt: TGTGCCACCAGTGATTACAGGGCTTCCTACAATGAGCAGTTCTTC
CDR3aa: CATSDYRASYNEQFF

j_gene: TRBJ1-5
v_gene: TRBV7-6
d_gene: -
abundance: -
CDR3nt: TGTGCCAGCACCTTGGGGCAGGGTAGCAATCAGCCCCAGCATTTT
CDR3aa: CASTLGQGSNQPQHF

j_gene: TRBJ1-2
v_gene: TRBV20-1
d_gene: -
abundance: -
CDR3nt: TGCAGTGCTAGAGTGGACAGTGGCTACACCTTC
CDR3aa: CSARVDSGYTF

j_gene: TRBJ1-2
v_gene: TRBV27
d_gene: TRBD1
abundance: few
CDR3nt: TGTGCCAGCACCCGGACAGGGGGGAACTATGGCTACACCTTC
CDR3aa: CASTRTGGNYGYTF

j_gene: TRBJ2-3
v_gene: TRBV5-1
d_gene: TRBD2
abundance: -
CDR3nt: TGCGCCAGCAGCTCACAACTAGCGGGAGAGGTAGATACGCAGTATTTT
CDR3aa: CASSSQLAGEVDTQYF

j_gene: TRBJ2-2
v_gene: TRBV11-3
d_gene: TRBD1
abundance: -
CDR3nt: TGTGCCAGCAGCTTAGACACCGGGACAGCGAACACCGGGGAGCTGTTTTTT
CDR3aa: CASSLDTGTANTGELFF

j_gene: TRBJ2-5
v_gene: TRBV18
d_gene: -
abundance: -
CDR3nt: TGTGCCAGCTCACCTCCCGGATTCGCGGGAGAGACCCAGTACTTC
CDR3aa: CASSPPGFAGETQYF

j_gene: TRBJ1-2
v_gene: TRBV5-6
d_gene: -
abundance: -
CDR3nt: TGTGCCAGCAGCCCGGACGGGCAGGGCTATGGCTACACCTTC
CDR3aa: CASSPDGQGYGYTF

j_gene: TRBJ2-7
v_gene: TRBV6-5
d_gene: TRBD1
abundance: -
CDR3nt: TGTGCCAGCAGTTACAGATACAGGGGTCACGAGCAGTACTTC
CDR3aa: CASSYRYRGHEQYF

j_gene: TRBJ2-1
v_gene: TRBV7-3
d_gene: TRBD2
abundance: -
CDR3nt: TGTGCCAGCAGCATAAAGGGACTAGCGGGAGTCTACAATGAGCAGTTCTTC
CDR3aa: CASSIKGLAGVYNEQFF

j_gene: TRBJ2-1
v_gene: TRBV21-1
d_gene: -
abundance: -
CDR3nt: TGTGCCAGCAGCGTACGGACTAGCGGGAGGGTACGGCCCTACAATGAGCAGTTCTTC
CDR3aa: CASSVRTSGRVRPYNEQFF

j_gene: TRBJ1-3
v_gene: TRBV25-1
d_gene: -
abundance: -
CDR3nt: TGTGCCAGCAGTGACCTTATTGGGGCTTCCTCTGGAAACACCATATATTTT
CDR3aa: CASSDLIGASSGNTIYF

j_gene: TRBJ2-2
v_gene: TRBV12-3/TRBV12-4
d_gene: -
abundance: -
CDR3nt: TGTGCCAGCAGCGGACAGACGTCCGGGGAGCTGTTTTTT
CDR3aa: CASSGQTSGELFF

j_gene: TRBJ2-7
v_gene: TRBV28
d_gene: -
abundance: -
CDR3nt: TGTGCCAGCAGACCCTCTGGACAGACAAAACAGTACTTC
CDR3aa: CASRPSGQTKQYF

j_gene: TRBJ1-2
v_gene: TRBV19
d_gene: -
abundance: -
CDR3nt: TGTGCCAGTAGGGGGGCCCAGTCTAACTATGGCTACACCTTC
CDR3aa: CASRGAQSNYGYTF